Listed below are T cell receptor beta chains from one sample, sequenced in a study of T cell changes during pregnancy in multiple sclerosis. Profiled with immunoSEQ multiplex PCR; TCRdb holds only in-frame clones, not every one. The table lists more than 55,000 clones, 90% to 95% of them singletons. The source was peripheral blood, collected after pregnancy. Every receptor here comes from a female donor in good health, enrolled as a control in a pregnancy study. CDR3s include the opening cysteine and the closing phenylalanine or tryptophan. The D gene is left open where the match is weak. Not all rows give a size; the values are once, few, many and, for expanded clones, a class.

j_call | clone_size | d_call | v_call | cdr3_aa | cdr3_nt
TRBJ1-1 | NA | TRBD1 | TRBV4-3 | CASSHRQGGWTEAFF | TGCGCCAGCAGCCACCGACAGGGAGGATGGACTGAAGCTTTCTTT
TRBJ1-4 | NA | NA | TRBV7-9 | CASRPAGTNEKLFF | TGTGCCAGCAGACCAGCGGGAACTAATGAAAAACTGTTTTTT
TRBJ1-1 | NA | NA | TRBV7-2 | CASSLRTGALDTEAFF | TGTGCCAGCAGCTTACGTACTGGGGCTTTAGACACTGAAGCTTTCTTT
TRBJ1-1 | NA | TRBD1 | TRBV5-1 | CASSRPGTGEVTEAFF | TGCGCCAGCAGCCGCCCCGGGACAGGGGAGGTCACTGAAGCTTTCTTT
TRBJ2-7 | NA | TRBD2 | TRBV19 | CASSGTSGYEQYF | TGTGCCAGTAGCGGGACTAGCGGTTACGAGCAGTACTTC
TRBJ2-5 | NA | NA | TRBV7-6 | CASSFRVGQETQYF | TGTGCCAGCAGCTTCCGGGTCGGTCAAGAGACCCAGTACTTC
TRBJ2-7 | NA | TRBD1 | TRBV6-5 | CASSPSGTGDNEQYF | TGTGCCAGCAGTCCCTCCGGGACAGGGGATAACGAGCAGTACTTC
TRBJ1-3 | NA | NA | TRBV21-1 | CASSKVGGCVGGNTIYF | TGTGCCAGCAGCAAAGTGGGGGGGTGTGTAGGTGGAAACACCATATATTTT
TRBJ1-3 | NA | NA | TRBV25-1 | CASSSTDSSGNTIYF | TGTGCCAGCAGTTCTACGGACAGCTCTGGAAACACCATATATTTT
TRBJ1-1 | NA | TRBD1 | TRBV19 | CASSRTGMDTEAFF | TGTGCCAGTAGTAGGACAGGGATGGACACTGAAGCTTTCTTT
TRBJ1-1 | NA | NA | TRBV10-2 | CASRRQTEEAFF | TGCGCCAGCAGACGACAGACAGAAGAAGCTTTCTTT
TRBJ1-2 | NA | TRBD1 | TRBV30 | CAWSPDRVYGYTF | TGTGCCTGGAGTCCCGACAGGGTCTATGGCTACACCTTC
TRBJ2-1 | NA | TRBD2 | TRBV4-1 | CASSQGSTSGGSPSSYNEQFF | TGCGCCAGCAGCCAAGGCTCGACTAGCGGGGGGTCCCCCAGCTCCTACAATGAGCAGTTCTTC
TRBJ1-6 | NA | NA | TRBV7-2 | CASSLYLNSPLHF | TGTGCCAGCAGCTTGTATCTAAATTCACCCCTCCACTTT
TRBJ2-2 | NA | TRBD2 | TRBV5-1 | CASHSPAGLAGSTNTGELFF | TGCGCCAGCCATAGTCCTGCTGGGTTAGCGGGGAGCACGAACACCGGGGAGCTGTTTTTT
TRBJ1-1 | NA | NA | TRBV27 | CASSLSQGEAFF | TGTGCCAGCAGTTTATCGCAGGGGGAAGCTTTCTTT
TRBJ1-1 | NA | TRBD1 | TRBV19 | CASTGQGEGIAEAFF | TGTGCCAGCACGGGACAGGGGGAGGGTATAGCTGAAGCTTTCTTT
TRBJ1-2 | NA | NA | TRBV4-3 | CASSPQGNLNGYTF | TGCGCCAGCAGCCCACAGGGAAATCTAAATGGCTACACCTTC
TRBJ1-1 | once | TRBD1 | TRBV5-6 | CASSLYPTGGSTEAFF | TGTGCCAGCAGCCTTTACCCGACAGGGGGCAGTACTGAAGCTTTCTTT
TRBJ1-1 | NA | NA | TRBV7-8 | CASSLRGTANTEAFF | TGTGCCAGCAGCCTACGGGGAACAGCGAACACTGAAGCTTTCTTT
TRBJ1-6 | few | NA | TRBV30 | CAWTNRPGTNSPLHF | TGTGCCTGGACCAACAGGCCGGGGACAAATTCACCCCTCCACTTT
TRBJ1-1 | few | NA | TRBV30 | CAWFRRGRYTEAFF | TGTGCCTGGTTTCGCAGGGGCCGGTACACTGAAGCTTTCTTT
TRBJ2-7 | NA | TRBD2 | TRBV27 | CASSFERGGLQYF | TGTGCCAGCAGTTTTGAGCGGGGGGGCCTGCAGTACTTC